The T cell receptor (delta chain) described here comes from a study of γδ T cells in repeated Plasmodium falciparum infection. Study at large: Over about 600 days, donors received four mosquito-bite P. falciparum NF54 infections.

As regards this clone: Antigen unknown. TCRdb records a much larger clone's protein for this DNA, with a difference at residue 22 that likely arises from a read error; the protein given is the translation of the DNA.

TCRdb made new clone calls on the multiplex PCR reads using CATT. The sample yields roughly 86,000 delta-chain clones, 1.4% seen once. Findings and caveats of the study: Compared with Australian children, Malian Vdelta2-negative repertoires seemed more clonal, less diverse, less shared. Malian donors came from one small rural village, predominantly one ethnic group.

Germline assignment: CDR1 TSWWSYY and CDR2 QGS. CDR3 length equals 24 residues. Vgamma9/Vdelta2+ and Vdelta2-negative gammadelta T cells were flow-sorted from PBMC for bulk sequencing. This sequence originates from a pool of human donors (malaria-infected and uninfected, not separated). Source material: gamma-delta T cells from blood. The J gene has no call, while the V gene is TRDV1; the table's D call, TRDD3, was not checked against the DNA. This CDR3 is CALGELRNLCVLGDRIDLTDKPIF. The CDR3 nucleotides are TGTGCTCTTGGGGAACTCCGGAACCTATGCGTACTGGGGGATAGGATAGATCTGACCGATAAACCCATCTTT.